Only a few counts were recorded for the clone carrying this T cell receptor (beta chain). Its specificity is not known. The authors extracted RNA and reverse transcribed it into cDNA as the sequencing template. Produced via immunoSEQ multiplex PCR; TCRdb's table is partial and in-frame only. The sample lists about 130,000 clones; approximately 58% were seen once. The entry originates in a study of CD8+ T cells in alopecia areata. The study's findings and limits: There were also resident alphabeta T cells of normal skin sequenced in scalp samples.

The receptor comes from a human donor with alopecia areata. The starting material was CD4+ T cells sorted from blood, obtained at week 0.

This CDR3 is CASSRPGQNTEAFF. The CDR3 nucleotides read TGTGCCAGCAGCAGACCGGGACAGAACACTGAAGCTTTCTTT. The genes are TRBV7-3 and TRBJ1-1, with D maybe TRBD1 (6 bases). The CDR3 has 14 amino acids. V was clipped by 5 bases and J by 1 base, with 11 bases between them. Germline V gene sequence: CDR1 SGHTA, CDR2 FQGTGA.